The 4 T cell receptor beta chains below all came from one sample that was sequenced in a study of T cells in women clearing cervical HPV infection. Measured with immunoSEQ multiplex PCR; TCRdb has only the in-frame clones, and not every one. This table holds 30,000 or so clones. Input material: blood buffy coat. The receptors shown here come from a woman aged 18 to 75 with a cervical HPV16 infection that either progressed to CIN3+ or cleared (not recorded which).

Judged by frequency, this clone is medium-sized. The DNA ends 3 residues before the CDR3 does, and the rest of the CDR3 is filled in from the germline J gene. The chain joins TRBV9 to TRBJ2-7; TRBD1 aligns across 8 bases. The CDR3 covers 15 residues. V was clipped by 3 bases and J by 5 bases; unmatched bases: 10. Per germline, CDR1 SGDLS and CDR2 YYNGEE. CDR3 in amino acids: CASSDAGTGGHEQYF. Incomplete CDR3 DNA: TGTGCCAGCAGCGACGCCGGGACAGGAGGGCACGAG.

Turning to this clone: The sequenced fragment ends 3 residues before the CDR3 boundary, so the rest is inferred from the germline J gene. The chain is built from TRBV10-3 and TRBJ2-2; 14 bases line up with TRBD2. The V gene end was trimmed by 5 bases and the J gene end by 7 bases; junction bases not matched to a gene: 6. The CDR3 sequence is 16 residues long. Germline V gene sequence: CDR1 ENHRY, CDR2 SYGVKD. The CDR3 sequence is CAISMGLAGVDGELFF. The part of the CDR3 DNA that was read is TGTGCCATCAGTATGGGACTAGCGGGAGTTGACGGGGAG.

As concerns this clone: The read ends 3 residues before the CDR3 terminus; that terminus is restored from the germline J gene. The rearrangement uses TRBV19 and TRBJ1-5; 8 nucleotides agree with TRBD1. This CDR3 has 14 amino acids. Trimming removed 9 bases from V and 2 bases from J; junction bases left unmatched: 6. From germline, CDR1 is LNHDA and CDR2 SQIVND (reference sequence). CDR3 sequence reads: CASVSGGGNQPQHF. The CDR3 DNA, read in part, is TGTGCCAGCGTATCAGGGGGCGGCAATCAGCCC.

Of note for this clone: The read is 3 residues too short to cover the CDR3 end, so that end is filled in from the germline J gene. The chain links TRBV19 to TRBJ2-1, with TRBD2 matching over 12 bases. Germline-derived CDR1 and CDR2 are LNHDA and SQIVND (reference sequence). The junction had 6 bases not matched to a gene; V was cut back by 0 bases and J by 9 bases. This CDR3 has 16 residues. CDR3 residues: CASSIDLGLAGTEQFF. The DNA read from the CDR3 is TGTGCCAGTAGTATAGATCTAGGACTAGCGGGAACTGAG. The full variable domain, in which reference TRBV19 and TRBJ2-1 provide the parts outside the CDR3, is DGGITQSPKYLFRKEGQNVTLSCEQNLNHDAMYWYRQDPGQGLRLIYYSQIVNDFQKGDIAEGYSVSREKKESFPLTVTSAQKNPTAFYLCASSIDLGLAGTEQFFGPGTRLTVL.